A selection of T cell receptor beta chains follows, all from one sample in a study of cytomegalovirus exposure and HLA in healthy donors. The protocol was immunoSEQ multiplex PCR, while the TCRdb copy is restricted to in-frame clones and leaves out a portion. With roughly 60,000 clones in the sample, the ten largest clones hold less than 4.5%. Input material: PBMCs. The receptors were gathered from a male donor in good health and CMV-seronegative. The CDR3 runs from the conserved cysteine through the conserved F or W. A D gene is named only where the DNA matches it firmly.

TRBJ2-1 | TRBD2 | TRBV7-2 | TGTGCCAGCAGCTTCTGGACTAGCGGGGGAGGGGGTGTGCTTAATGAGCAGTTCTTC | CASSFWTSGGGGVLNEQFF
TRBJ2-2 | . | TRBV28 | TGTGCCAGCAGTTTCTTCCCTTACTCCGGGGGCGGGGAGCTGTTTTTT | CASSFFPYSGGGELFF
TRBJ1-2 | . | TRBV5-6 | TGTGCCAGCAGCTTGGGGAGCGGCTACACCTTC | CASSLGSGYTF
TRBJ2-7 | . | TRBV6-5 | TGTGCCAGCAGTATCCTCCAGGGATACGAGCAGTACTTC | CASSILQGYEQYF
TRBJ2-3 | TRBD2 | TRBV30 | TGTGCCGGGAGTGTTGGTAGCGGGGGCACAGATACGCAGTATTTT | CAGSVGSGGTDTQYF
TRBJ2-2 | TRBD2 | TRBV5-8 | TGTGCCAGCAGGCCCGGGGGGGGGCCCGCCGGGGAGCTGTTTTTT | CASRPGGGPAGELFF
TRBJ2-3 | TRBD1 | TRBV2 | TGTGCCAGCAGGGGACAGGGGTTGACAGATACGCAGTATTTT | CASRGQGLTDTQYF
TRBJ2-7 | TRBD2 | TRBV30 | TGTGCCTGGAGTTCATGGACTAGTCCCTACGAGCAGTACTTC | CAWSSWTSPYEQYF
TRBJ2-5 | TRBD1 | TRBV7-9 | TGTGCCAGCGCATACAGGGGGATGGGGGAGACCCAGTACTTC | CASAYRGMGETQYF
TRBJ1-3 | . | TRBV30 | TGTGCCTGGAGTCGGGGAAACTCTGGAAACAACATATATTTT | CAWSRGNSGNNIYF
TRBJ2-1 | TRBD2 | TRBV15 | TGTGCCACCAGCAGTGCCAGACTAGCGGGGGATGACAATGATGAGCAGTTCTTC | CATSSARLAGDDNDEQFF